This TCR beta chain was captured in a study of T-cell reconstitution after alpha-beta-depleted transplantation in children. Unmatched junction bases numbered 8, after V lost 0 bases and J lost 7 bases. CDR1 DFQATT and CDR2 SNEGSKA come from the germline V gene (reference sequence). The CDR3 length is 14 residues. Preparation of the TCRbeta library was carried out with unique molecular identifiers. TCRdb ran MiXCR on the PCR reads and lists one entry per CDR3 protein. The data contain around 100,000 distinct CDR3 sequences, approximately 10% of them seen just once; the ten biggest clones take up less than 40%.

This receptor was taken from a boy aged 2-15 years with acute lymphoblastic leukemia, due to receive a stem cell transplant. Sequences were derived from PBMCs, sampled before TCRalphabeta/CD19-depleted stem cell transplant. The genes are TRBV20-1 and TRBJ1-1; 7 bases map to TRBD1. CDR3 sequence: CSARDPKGGYEAFF. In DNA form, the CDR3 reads TGCAGTGCTAGAGATCCCAAAGGGGGCTATGAAGCTTTCTTT.